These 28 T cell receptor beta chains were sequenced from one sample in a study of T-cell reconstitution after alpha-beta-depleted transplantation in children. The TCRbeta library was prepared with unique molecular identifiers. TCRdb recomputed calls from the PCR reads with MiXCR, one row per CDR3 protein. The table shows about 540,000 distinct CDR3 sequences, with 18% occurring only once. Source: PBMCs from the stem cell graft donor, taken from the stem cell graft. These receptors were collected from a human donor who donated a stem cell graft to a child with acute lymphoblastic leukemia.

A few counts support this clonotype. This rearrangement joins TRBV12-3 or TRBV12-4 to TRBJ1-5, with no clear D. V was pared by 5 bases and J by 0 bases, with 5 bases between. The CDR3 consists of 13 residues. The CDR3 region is CASSVTSNQPQHF. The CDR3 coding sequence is TGTGCCAGCAGTGTAACTAGCAATCAGCCCCAGCATTTT.

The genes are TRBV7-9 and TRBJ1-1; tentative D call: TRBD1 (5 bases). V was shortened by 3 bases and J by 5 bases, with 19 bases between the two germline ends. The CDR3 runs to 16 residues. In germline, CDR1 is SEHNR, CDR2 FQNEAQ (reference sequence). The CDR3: CASSLPVGGTRTEAFF. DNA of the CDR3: TGTGCCAGCAGCTTGCCCGTCGGGGGGACGAGGACTGAAGCTTTCTTT.

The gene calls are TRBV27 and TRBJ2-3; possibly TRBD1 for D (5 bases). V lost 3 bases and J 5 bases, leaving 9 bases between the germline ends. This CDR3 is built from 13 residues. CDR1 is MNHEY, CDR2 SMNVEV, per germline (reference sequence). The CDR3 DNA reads TGTGCCAGCAGTTTTGGCAGGGTAGATACGCAGTATTTT. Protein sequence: CASSFGRVDTQYF.

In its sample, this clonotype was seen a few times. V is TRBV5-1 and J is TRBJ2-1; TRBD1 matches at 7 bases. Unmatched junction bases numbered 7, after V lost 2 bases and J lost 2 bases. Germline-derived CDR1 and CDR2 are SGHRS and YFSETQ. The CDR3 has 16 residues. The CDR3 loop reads CASSFLTGTAYNEQFF. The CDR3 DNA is TGCGCCAGCAGCTTTCTCACCGGGACAGCCTACAATGAGCAGTTCTTC.

Here the CDR3 reads CASSPGTGTNTGELFF. The DNA for the CDR3 is TGTGCCAGCAGCCCTGGGACAGGGACGAACACCGGGGAGCTGTTTTTT. The chain has TRBV5-8 and TRBJ2-2; 9 positions match TRBD1. The V gene end was trimmed by 4 bases and the J gene end by 0 bases; junction bases not matched to a gene: 4. CDR3 length: 16 residues. Germline CDR1 SGHTS, CDR2 YDEGEE.

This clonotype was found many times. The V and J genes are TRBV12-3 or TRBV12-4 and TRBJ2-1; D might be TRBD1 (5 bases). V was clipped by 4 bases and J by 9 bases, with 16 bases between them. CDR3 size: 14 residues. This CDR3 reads CASSSGRQLGEQFF. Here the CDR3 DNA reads TGTGCCAGCAGTTCCGGAAGACAGTTGGGTGAGCAGTTCTTC.

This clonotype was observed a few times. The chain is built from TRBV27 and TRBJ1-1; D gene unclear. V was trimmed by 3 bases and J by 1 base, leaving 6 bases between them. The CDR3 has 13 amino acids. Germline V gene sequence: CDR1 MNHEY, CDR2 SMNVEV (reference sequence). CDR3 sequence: CASSFNRNTEAFF. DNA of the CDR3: TGTGCCAGCAGTTTCAACAGGAACACTGAAGCTTTCTTT.

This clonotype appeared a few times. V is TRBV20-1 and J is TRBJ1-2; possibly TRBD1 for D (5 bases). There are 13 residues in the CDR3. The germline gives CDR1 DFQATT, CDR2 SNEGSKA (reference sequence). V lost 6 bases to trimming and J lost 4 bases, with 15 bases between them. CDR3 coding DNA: TGCAGTGCCCCGGGGCAGGGCGGCTATGGCTACACCTTC. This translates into CSAPGQGGYGYTF.

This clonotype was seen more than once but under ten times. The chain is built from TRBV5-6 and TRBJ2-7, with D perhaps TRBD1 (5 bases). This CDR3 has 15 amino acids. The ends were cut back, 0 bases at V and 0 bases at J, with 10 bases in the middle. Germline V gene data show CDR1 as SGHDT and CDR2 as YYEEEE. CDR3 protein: CASSLAGRASYEQYF. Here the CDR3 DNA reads TGTGCCAGCAGCTTGGCGGGCAGGGCCTCCTACGAGCAGTACTTC.

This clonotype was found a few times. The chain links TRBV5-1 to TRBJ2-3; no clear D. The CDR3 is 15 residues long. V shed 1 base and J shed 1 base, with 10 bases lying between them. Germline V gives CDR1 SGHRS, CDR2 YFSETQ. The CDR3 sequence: CASSLRIEGTDTQYF. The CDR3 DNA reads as TGCGCCAGCAGCTTGAGGATCGAGGGCACAGATACGCAGTATTTT.

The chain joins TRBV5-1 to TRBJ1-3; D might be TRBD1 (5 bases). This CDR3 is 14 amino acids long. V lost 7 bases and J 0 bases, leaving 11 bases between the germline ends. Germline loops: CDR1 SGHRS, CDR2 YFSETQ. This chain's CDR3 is CASGGVNSGNTIYF. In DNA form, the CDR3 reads TGCGCCAGCGGGGGGGTTAACTCTGGAAACACCATATATTTT.

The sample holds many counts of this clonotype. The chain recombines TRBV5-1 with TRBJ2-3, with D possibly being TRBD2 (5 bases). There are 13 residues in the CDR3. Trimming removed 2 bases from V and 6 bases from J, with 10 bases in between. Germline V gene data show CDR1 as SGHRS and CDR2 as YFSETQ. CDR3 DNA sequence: TGCGCCAGCAGCTTAGGACTTCGGGATACGCAGTATTTT. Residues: CASSLGLRDTQYF.

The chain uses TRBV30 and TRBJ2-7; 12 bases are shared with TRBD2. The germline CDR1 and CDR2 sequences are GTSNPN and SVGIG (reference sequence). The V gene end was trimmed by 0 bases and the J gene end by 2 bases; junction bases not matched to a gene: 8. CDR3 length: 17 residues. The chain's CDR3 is CAWSVPSWTSGTYEQYF. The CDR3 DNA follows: TGTGCCTGGAGTGTCCCTTCCTGGACTAGCGGGACCTACGAGCAGTACTTC. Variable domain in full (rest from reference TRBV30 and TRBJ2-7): SQTIHQWPATLVQPVGSPLSLECTVEGTSNPNLYWYRQAAGRGLQLLFYSVGIGQISSEVPQNLSASRPQDRQFILSSKKLLLSDSGFYLCAWSVPSWTSGTYEQYFGPGTRLTVT.

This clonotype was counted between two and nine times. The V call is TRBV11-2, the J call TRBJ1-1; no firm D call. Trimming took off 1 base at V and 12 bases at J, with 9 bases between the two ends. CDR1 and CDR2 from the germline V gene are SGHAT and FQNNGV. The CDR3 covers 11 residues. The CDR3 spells CASSLGKVPFF. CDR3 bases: TGTGCCAGCAGCTTAGGTAAGGTGCCTTTCTTT.

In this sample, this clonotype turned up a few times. The CDR3 coding sequence is TGTGCCAGCAGCTTATCTCTCCCCCGGCCTCAGAACACTGAAGCTTTCTTT. Protein: CASSLSLPRPQNTEAFF. This sequence joins TRBV7-9 and TRBJ1-1; no clear D. V dropped 2 bases and J dropped 1 base, with 17 bases sitting between them. The V gene's germline CDR1 is SEHNR and CDR2 FQNEAQ (reference sequence). CDR3 size: 17 residues.

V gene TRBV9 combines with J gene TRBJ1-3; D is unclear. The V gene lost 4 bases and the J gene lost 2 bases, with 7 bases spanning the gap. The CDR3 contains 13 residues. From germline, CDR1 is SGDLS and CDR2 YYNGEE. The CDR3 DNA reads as TGTGCCAGCAGCCCTCGTCCTGGAAACACCATATATTTT. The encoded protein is CASSPRPGNTIYF.

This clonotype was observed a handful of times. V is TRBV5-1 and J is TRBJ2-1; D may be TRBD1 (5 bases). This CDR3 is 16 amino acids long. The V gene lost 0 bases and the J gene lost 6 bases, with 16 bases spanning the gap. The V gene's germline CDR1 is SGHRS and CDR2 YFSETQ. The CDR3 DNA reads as TGCGCCAGCAGCTTGGAGGGGAATTGGGCCCTCAATGAGCAGTTCTTC. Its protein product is CASSLEGNWALNEQFF. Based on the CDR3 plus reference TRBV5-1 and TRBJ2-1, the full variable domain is KAGVTQTPRYLIKTRGQQVTLSCSPISGHRSVSWYQQTPGQGLQFLFEYFSETQRNKGNFPGRFSGRQFSNSRSEMNVSTLELGDSALYLCASSLEGNWALNEQFFGPGTRLTVL.

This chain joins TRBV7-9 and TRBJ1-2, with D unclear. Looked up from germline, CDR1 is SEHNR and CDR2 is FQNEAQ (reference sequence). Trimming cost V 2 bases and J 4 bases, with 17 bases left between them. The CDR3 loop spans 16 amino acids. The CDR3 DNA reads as TGTGCCAGCAGCTTACAGAAAAAGACCTCTGGCTATGGCTACACCTTC. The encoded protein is CASSLQKKTSGYGYTF.

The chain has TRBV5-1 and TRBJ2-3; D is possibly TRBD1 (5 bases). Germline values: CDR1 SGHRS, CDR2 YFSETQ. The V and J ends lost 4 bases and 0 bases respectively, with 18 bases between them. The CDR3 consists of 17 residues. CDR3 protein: CASSLRYDSSSTDTQYF. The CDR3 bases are TGCGCCAGCAGCCTAAGATACGACAGTTCTAGCACAGATACGCAGTATTTT.

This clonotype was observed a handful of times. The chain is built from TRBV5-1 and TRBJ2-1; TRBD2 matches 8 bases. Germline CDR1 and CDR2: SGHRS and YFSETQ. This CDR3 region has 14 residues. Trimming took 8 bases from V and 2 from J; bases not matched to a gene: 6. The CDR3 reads CASYNSGAYNEQFF. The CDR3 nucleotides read TGCGCCAGTTATAATAGCGGGGCCTACAATGAGCAGTTCTTC.

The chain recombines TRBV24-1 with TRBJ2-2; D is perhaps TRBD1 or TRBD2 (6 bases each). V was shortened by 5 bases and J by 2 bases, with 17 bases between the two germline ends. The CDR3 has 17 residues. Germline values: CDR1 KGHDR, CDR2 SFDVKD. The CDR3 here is CATSAPHGGANTGELFF. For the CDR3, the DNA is TGTGCCACCAGTGCCCCTCACGGGGGCGCTAACACCGGGGAGCTGTTTTTT.

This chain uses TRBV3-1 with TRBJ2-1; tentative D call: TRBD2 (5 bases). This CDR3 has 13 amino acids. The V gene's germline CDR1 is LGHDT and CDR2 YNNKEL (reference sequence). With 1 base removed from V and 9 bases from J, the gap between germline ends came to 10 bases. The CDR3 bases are TGTGCCAGCAGCCAAGTCGGGAACCGTGAGCAGTTCTTC. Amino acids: CASSQVGNREQFF.

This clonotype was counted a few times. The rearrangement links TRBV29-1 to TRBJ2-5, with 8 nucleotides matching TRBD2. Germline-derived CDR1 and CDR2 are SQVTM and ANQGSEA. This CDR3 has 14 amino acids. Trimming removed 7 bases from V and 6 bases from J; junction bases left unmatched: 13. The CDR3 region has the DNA TGCAGCGCCGACCCTATGAGCGGGAGCAAGACCCAGTACTTC. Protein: CSADPMSGSKTQYF.

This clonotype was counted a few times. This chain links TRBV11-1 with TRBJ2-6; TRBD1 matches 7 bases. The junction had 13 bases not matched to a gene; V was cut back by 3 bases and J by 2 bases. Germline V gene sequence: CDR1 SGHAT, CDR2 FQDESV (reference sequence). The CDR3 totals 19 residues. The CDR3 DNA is TGTGCCAGCAGCTTCCTCGAGGGGACAGCCTATACTGGGGCCAACGTCCTGACTTTC. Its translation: CASSFLEGTAYTGANVLTF.

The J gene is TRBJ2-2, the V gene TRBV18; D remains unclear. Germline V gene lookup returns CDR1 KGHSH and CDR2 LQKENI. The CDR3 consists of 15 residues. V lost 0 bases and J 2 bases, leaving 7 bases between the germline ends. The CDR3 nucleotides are TGTGCCAGCTCACCACCCAACGGAAACACCGGGGAGCTGTTTTTT. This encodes CASSPPNGNTGELFF.

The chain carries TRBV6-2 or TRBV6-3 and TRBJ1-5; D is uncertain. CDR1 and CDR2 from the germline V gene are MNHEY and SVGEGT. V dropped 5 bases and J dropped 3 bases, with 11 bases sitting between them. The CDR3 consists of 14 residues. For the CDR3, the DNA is TGTGCCAGCAGTACTTCAGCTCTCAATCAGCCCCAGCATTTT. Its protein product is CASSTSALNQPQHF.

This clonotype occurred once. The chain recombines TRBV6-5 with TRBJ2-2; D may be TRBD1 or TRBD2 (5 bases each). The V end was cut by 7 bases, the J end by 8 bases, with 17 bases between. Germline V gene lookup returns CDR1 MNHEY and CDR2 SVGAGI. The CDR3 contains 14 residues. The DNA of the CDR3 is TGTGCCAGCATTTCCGGGACCACCGGTGGGGAGCTGTTTTTT. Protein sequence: CASISGTTGGELFF.

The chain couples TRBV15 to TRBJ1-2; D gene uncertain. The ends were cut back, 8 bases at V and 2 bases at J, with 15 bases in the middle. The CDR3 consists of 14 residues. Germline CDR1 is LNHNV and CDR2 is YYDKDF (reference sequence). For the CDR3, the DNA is TGTGCCACCGATGACACTCGATCAAACTATGGCTACACCTTC. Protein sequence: CATDDTRSNYGYTF. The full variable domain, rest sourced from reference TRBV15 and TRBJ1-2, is DAMVIQNPRYQVTQFGKPVTLSCSQTLNHNVMYWYQQKSSQAPKLLFHYYDKDFNNEADTPDNFQSRRPNTSFCFLDIRSPGLGDTAMYLCATDDTRSNYGYTFGSGTRLTVV.